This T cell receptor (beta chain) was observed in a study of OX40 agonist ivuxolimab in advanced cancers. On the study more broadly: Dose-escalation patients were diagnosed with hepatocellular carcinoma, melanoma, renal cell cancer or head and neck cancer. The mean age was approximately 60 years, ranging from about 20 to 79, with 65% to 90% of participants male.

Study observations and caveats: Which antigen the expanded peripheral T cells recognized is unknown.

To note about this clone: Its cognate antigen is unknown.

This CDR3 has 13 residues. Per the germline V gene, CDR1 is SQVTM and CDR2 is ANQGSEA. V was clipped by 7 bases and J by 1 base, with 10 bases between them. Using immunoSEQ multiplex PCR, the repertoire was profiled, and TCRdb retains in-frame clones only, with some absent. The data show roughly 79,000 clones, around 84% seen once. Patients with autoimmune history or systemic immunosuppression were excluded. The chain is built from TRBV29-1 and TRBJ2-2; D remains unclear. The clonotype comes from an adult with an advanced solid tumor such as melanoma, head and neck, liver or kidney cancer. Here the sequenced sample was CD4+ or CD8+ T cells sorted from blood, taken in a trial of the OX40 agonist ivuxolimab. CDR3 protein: CSARYQNTGELFF. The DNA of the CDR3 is TGCAGCGCTAGGTACCAGAACACCGGGGAGCTGTTTTTT.